This T cell receptor (beta chain) derives from a study of blood T cells in healthy people across ages. In this sample, this clonotype turned up a few times. Mismatch with germline at one junction end may stem from a read error. Germline values: CDR1 SGHTA, CDR2 FQGNSA. This CDR3 region has 14 residues. With a J-beta primer mix and a sample-barcoded 5' primer, a second PCR ran about 7 to 11 cycles. Template switching added a 12-random-nucleotide identifier to every cDNA molecule. MiXCR was run by TCRdb on the 5' RACE reads, yielding one entry per CDR3 protein. This sample has about 1.7 million distinct CDR3 sequences, with roughly 27% found just once. Samples each yielded at least 5 micrograms of total RNA.

Sample: blood. The V gene is TRBV7-2, the J gene TRBJ2-7; D unresolved. The source of this sequence is a woman aged 25 to 39 in good health. CDR3 region: CAGSQYGRSYEQYF. CDR3 bases: TGTGCCGGCAGCCAGTACGGACGGAGCTACGAGCAGTACTTC.